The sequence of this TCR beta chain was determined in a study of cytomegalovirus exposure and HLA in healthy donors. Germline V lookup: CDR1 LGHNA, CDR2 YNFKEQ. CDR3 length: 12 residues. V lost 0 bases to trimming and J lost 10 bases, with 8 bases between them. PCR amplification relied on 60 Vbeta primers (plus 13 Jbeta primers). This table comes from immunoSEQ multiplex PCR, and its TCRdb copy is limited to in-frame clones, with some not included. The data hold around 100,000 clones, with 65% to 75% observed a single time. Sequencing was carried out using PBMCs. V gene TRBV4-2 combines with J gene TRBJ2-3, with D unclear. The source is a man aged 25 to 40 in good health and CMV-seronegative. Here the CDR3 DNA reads TGTGCCAGCAGCCAAGATCGAACTGCGCAGTATTTT. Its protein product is CASSQDRTAQYF.